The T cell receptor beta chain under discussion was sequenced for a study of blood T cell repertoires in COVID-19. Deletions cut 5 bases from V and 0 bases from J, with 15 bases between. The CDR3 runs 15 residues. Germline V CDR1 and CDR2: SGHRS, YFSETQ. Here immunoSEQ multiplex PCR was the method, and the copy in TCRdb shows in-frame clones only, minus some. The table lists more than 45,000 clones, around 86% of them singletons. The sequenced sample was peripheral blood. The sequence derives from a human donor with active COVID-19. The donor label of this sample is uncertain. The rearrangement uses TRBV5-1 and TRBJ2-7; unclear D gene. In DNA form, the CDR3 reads TGCGCCAGCAGTCCCCGCGCGGCGGACTCCTACGAGCAGTACTTC. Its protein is CASSPRAADSYEQYF. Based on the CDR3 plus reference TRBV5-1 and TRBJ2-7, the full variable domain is KAGVTQTPRYLIKTRGQQVTLSCSPISGHRSVSWYQQTPGQGLQFLFEYFSETQRNKGNFPGRFSGRQFSNSRSEMNVSTLELGDSALYLCASSPRAADSYEQYFGPGTRLTVT.